The 6 T cell receptor beta chains reported below all come from one sample, sequenced in a study of immune evolution from preneoplasia to lung adenocarcinoma. Sequencing was performed with immunoSEQ multiplex PCR; in TCRdb, only in-frame clones are kept and a portion is missing. This table holds over 9,000 clones, roughly 83% found once. Sequencing used FFPE minimally invasive lung adenocarcinoma tissue. These receptors were collected from an older donor with lung adenocarcinoma.

This clone is a singleton in its sample. This chain links TRBV28 with TRBJ1-4; no definite D call. The germline V gene has CDR1 MDHEN and CDR2 SYDVKM. CDR3 length equals 15 residues. Deletions cut 3 bases from V and 3 bases from J, with 11 bases between. The CDR3 is CASSLGDGANEKLFF. The CDR3 bases are TGTGCCAGCAGTTTGGGAGACGGAGCTAATGAAAAACTGTTTTTT.

The chain recombines TRBV28 with TRBJ1-2, with a tentative D call TRBD1 (5 bases). Germline CDR1 MDHEN, CDR2 SYDVKM. The CDR3 contains 15 residues. Trimming removed 4 bases at V and 3 bases at J, with 15 bases between. CDR3 residues: CASSSTMTAYYGYTF. CDR3 in DNA: TGTGCCAGCAGTTCTACTATGACAGCGTACTATGGCTACACCTTC.

The chain employs TRBV19 and TRBJ2-7, with 9 bases aligning to TRBD1. The CDR3 spans 13 residues. Trimming at V came to 5 bases and at J to 4 bases, leaving 3 bases not matched to a gene. Looked up from germline, CDR1 is LNHDA and CDR2 is SQIVND (reference sequence). CDR3 bases: TGTGCCAGTAGTGCGGGACAGGGATACGAGCAGTACTTC. This translates into CASSAGQGYEQYF.

This clone was counted only a few times. V and J are TRBV5-8 and TRBJ1-1; D is uncertain. The CDR3 loop spans 15 amino acids. Germline CDR1 SGHTS, CDR2 YDEGEE. V was shortened by 7 bases and J by 4 bases, with 20 bases between the two germline ends. The CDR3 nucleotides read TGTGCCAGCCGCCCGGGGAGGGAGCGAAGCACTGAAGCTTTCTTT. Protein: CASRPGRERSTEAFF.

The chain carries TRBV11-1 and TRBJ1-1; 8 bases match TRBD1. Looked up from germline, CDR1 is SGHAT and CDR2 is FQDESV (reference sequence). The CDR3 is 14 amino acids. The J segment lost 4 bases and the V segment lost 5 bases, leaving 6 bases of the junction unmatched. The CDR3 region is CASSPRQGPTEAFF. The CDR3 DNA follows: TGTGCCAGCAGCCCCCGACAGGGGCCCACTGAAGCTTTCTTT.

V gene TRBV30 combines with J gene TRBJ1-3; 9 bases are shared with TRBD1. Germline CDR1 and CDR2: GTSNPN and SVGIG (reference sequence). V gave up 8 bases and J gave up 4 bases; unmatched junction bases: 9. CDR3 length: 14 residues. In DNA, the CDR3 is TGTGCCAGAGGGACAGGGAGTGGAGGAAACACCATATATTTT. This translates into CARGTGSGGNTIYF.